This record concerns one TCR beta chain sequence. What it binds is not known. This specimen comes from a study of OX40 agonist ivuxolimab in advanced cancers. Study conclusions and caveats: Expanded clones were, on average, more numerous among CD8+ T cells than CD4+.

Systemic immunosuppression or a history of autoimmune disease excluded patients. Repertoires were generated with immunoSEQ multiplex PCR, while TCRdb's copy carries only in-frame clones and drops some. The table records 7,900 or so clones, about 90% of them present only once. The CDR3 extends over 12 amino acids. The V gene lost 4 bases and the J gene lost 3 bases, with 8 bases spanning the gap. Per the germline V gene, CDR1 is SGHNT and CDR2 is YYREEE (reference sequence). The material sequenced was CD4+ or CD8+ T cells sorted from blood, taken in a trial of the OX40 agonist ivuxolimab. The clonotype originates from an adult with an advanced solid tumor such as melanoma, head and neck, liver or kidney cancer. The chain is built from TRBV5-4 and TRBJ2-7; D is possibly TRBD1 (5 bases). CDR3 loop: CASSPQGYEQYF. Here the CDR3 DNA reads TGTGCCAGCAGCCCCCAGGGCTACGAGCAGTACTTC. The variable domain in full, completed from reference TRBV5-4 and TRBJ2-7, reads ETGVTQSPTHLIKTRGQQVTLRCSSQSGHNTVSWYQQALGQGPQFIFQYYREEENGRGNFPPRFSGLQFPNYSSELNVNALELDDSALYLCASSPQGYEQYFGPGTRLTVT.